A single sample gave rise to the 24 T cell receptor beta chains below, sequenced in a study of shared clonotypes between healthy human individuals. Naive CD8 isolation took CD45RO-negative cells positively selected for CCR7 and excluded terminally differentiated effector memory CD45RA+ cells. TCRdb's copy holds only in-frame clones and misses some; the assay was immunoSEQ multiplex PCR. The sample has about 2.1 million clones, 93% seen once. The specimen sequenced was naive CD8+ T cells from PBMCs. The receptors were gathered from a man aged 18 to 30 in good health. Some clones in this sample may be carry-over from other donors' samples.

This clone was recorded a few times. V and J are TRBV9 and TRBJ1-1; maybe TRBD1 (6 bases). Germline V CDR1 and CDR2: SGDLS, YYNGEE. V lost 3 bases to trimming and J lost 4 bases, with 16 bases between them. The CDR3 loop spans 15 amino acids. CDR3 DNA sequence: TGTGCCAGCAGCGGGGGAACAGGGATAATCACTGAAGCTTTCTTT. It encodes CASSGGTGIITEAFF.

Only one count was recorded for this clone. The gene calls are TRBV29-1 and TRBJ2-1; no clear D gene. The V end was cut by 6 bases, the J end by 4 bases, with 16 bases between. In germline, CDR1 is SQVTM, CDR2 ANQGSEA. The CDR3 has 14 amino acids. The CDR3 coding sequence is TGCAGCGTCTTCGACCCGGGTAATTACAATGAGCAGTTCTTC. This gives the protein CSVFDPGNYNEQFF.

DNA for the CDR3: TGTGCCATCAGTGAGACGACTCGGATTAGCACAGATACGCAGTATTTT. The encoded protein is CAISETTRISTDTQYF. The chain carries TRBV10-3 and TRBJ2-3; no clear D. Germline assignment: CDR1 ENHRY and CDR2 SYGVKD. This CDR3 has 16 residues. Trimming removed 2 bases at V and 0 bases at J, with 12 bases between.

This chain uses TRBV2 with TRBJ2-1, with D perhaps matching TRBD2 (6 bases). The CDR3 totals 13 residues. V gave up 8 bases and J gave up 4 bases, with 12 bases separating them. CDR1 SNHLY and CDR2 FYNNEI come from the germline V gene. CDR3 nucleotide sequence: TGTGCCAGCGGAGGGGCCCGATACAATGAGCAGTTCTTC. This codes for CASGGARYNEQFF.

The J gene is TRBJ1-2, the V gene TRBV6-5; TRBD1 might be the D (6 bases). The CDR3 totals 12 residues. Germline CDR1 is MNHEY and CDR2 is SVGAGI. The V and J ends lost 6 bases and 7 bases respectively, with 12 bases between them. CDR3 DNA: TGTGCCAGCAGCGAGGGGGTTAGTGGCTACACCTTC. As protein: CASSEGVSGYTF.

This chain uses TRBV6-6 with TRBJ2-7, with 8 positions matching TRBD1. The CDR3 is made up of 14 amino acids. The V segment lost 6 bases and the J segment 3 bases; nucleotides outside the gene matches: 7. CDR1 is MNHNY and CDR2 is SVGAGI in the germline V gene (reference sequence). CDR3 sequence reads: CASSPTGGIYEQYF. CDR3 nucleotides: TGTGCCAGCAGCCCTACAGGGGGGATCTACGAGCAGTACTTC.

This chain connects TRBV6-5 to TRBJ2-5, with D tentatively TRBD1 (6 bases). The J call may be in error: the DNA end matches TRBJ2-7 better. Germline-derived CDR1 and CDR2 are MNHEY and SVGAGI. This CDR3 region has 14 residues. CDR3 in DNA: TGTGCCAGCAGTTACATGTCAGGGGCCTACGAGCAGTACTTC. Translating it yields CASSYMSGAYEQYF.

The chain is built from TRBV5-4 and TRBJ2-3; D not certain. V shed 5 bases and J shed 4 bases, with 14 bases lying between them. Per germline, CDR1 SGHNT and CDR2 YYREEE (reference sequence). The CDR3 length is 14 residues. CDR3 loop: CASRLNLVADTQYF. The DNA of the CDR3 is TGTGCCAGCAGGCTTAACTTAGTAGCAGATACGCAGTATTTT.

The J gene is TRBJ2-1, the V gene TRBV18, with D unresolved. This CDR3 is built from 13 residues. Germline V gives CDR1 KGHSH, CDR2 LQKENI. Trimming took 3 bases from V and 4 from J, leaving 7 bases between them. CDR3 loop: CASSPVGYNEQFF. The DNA for the CDR3 is TGTGCCAGCTCACCGGTTGGGTACAATGAGCAGTTCTTC.

This clone was observed once. The V gene is TRBV9, the J gene TRBJ1-2, with D possibly matching TRBD1 (5 bases). The V gene's germline CDR1 is SGDLS and CDR2 YYNGEE. V lost 4 bases and J 6 bases, leaving 19 bases between the germline ends. This CDR3 comprises 15 residues. This CDR3 is CASSSSGGGGDGYTF. The CDR3, as DNA: TGTGCCAGCAGCTCAAGTGGGGGAGGTGGGGATGGCTACACCTTC.

The gene calls are TRBV28 and TRBJ2-3; TRBD1 agrees at 7 bases. Germline values: CDR1 MDHEN, CDR2 SYDVKM. The CDR3 extends over 15 amino acids. The J segment lost 1 base and the V segment lost 5 bases, leaving 6 bases of the junction unmatched. In nucleotides, the CDR3 is TGTGCCAGCAGTCCGGGACAGCCGGGCACAGATACGCAGTATTTT. As protein: CASSPGQPGTDTQYF.

This chain uses TRBV5-1 with TRBJ2-7; D call uncertain. Germline CDR1 reads SGHRS; CDR2 reads YFSETQ. V lost 0 bases and J lost 5, with 15 bases in between. This CDR3 spans 15 amino acids. CDR3 nucleotides: TGCGCCAGCAGCTTGGGCCCCCTTCAGATAAACGAGCAGTACTTC. Protein product: CASSLGPLQINEQYF. Combining the CDR3 with reference TRBV5-1 and TRBJ2-7 gives the whole variable domain KAGVTQTPRYLIKTRGQQVTLSCSPISGHRSVSWYQQTPGQGLQFLFEYFSETQRNKGNFPGRFSGRQFSNSRSEMNVSTLELGDSALYLCASSLGPLQINEQYFGPGTRLTVT.

The chain uses TRBV6-5 and TRBJ1-1, with D unresolved. The CDR3 has 12 residues. The V gene lost 8 bases and the J gene lost 1 base, with 8 bases spanning the gap. Germline CDR1 and CDR2: MNHEY and SVGAGI. The CDR3 region is CASYTPNTEAFF. The CDR3 nucleotides read TGTGCCAGCTATACACCGAACACTGAAGCTTTCTTT.

Details on this clone: The same CDR3 also results from other DNA sequences found in this sample. This rearrangement joins TRBV27 to TRBJ2-7, with D tentatively TRBD2 (6 bases). The CDR3 has 14 amino acids. CDR1 is MNHEY, CDR2 SMNVEV, per germline (reference sequence). Trimming cost V 3 bases and J 0 bases, with 9 bases left between them. The CDR3 sequence is CASSFSGSSYEQYF. The CDR3 nucleotides are TGTGCCAGCAGTTTTAGCGGTAGCTCCTACGAGCAGTACTTC.

This sequence joins TRBV23-1 and TRBJ2-7; the D gene is possibly TRBD2 (6 bases). TRBV23-1 is filed as an ORF, its function uncertain. V was pared by 2 bases and J by 4 bases, with 21 bases between. This CDR3 region has 17 residues. DNA for the CDR3: TGCGCCAGCAGTCAACCGATACTAGCAGATGATAATTACGAGCAGTACTTC. Translation: CASSQPILADDNYEQYF.

This clone appeared once. V usage is TRBV27 and J usage is TRBJ2-2; D uncertain. The germline gives CDR1 MNHEY, CDR2 SMNVEV (reference sequence). Trimming shortened V by 8 bases and J by 1 base, and 11 bases separated the two germline ends. This CDR3 is 14 amino acids long. The CDR3 here is CASGRTVNTGELFF. The DNA of the CDR3 is TGTGCCAGCGGCCGGACGGTGAACACCGGGGAGCTGTTTTTT.

As regards this clone: Other DNA sequences within the sample encode an identical CDR3. The J gene is TRBJ2-3, the V gene TRBV9; D perhaps matches TRBD2 (5 bases). Germline CDR1 and CDR2: SGDLS and YYNGEE. Trimming cost V 2 bases and J 0 bases, with 10 bases left between them. The CDR3 contains 15 residues. CDR3 loop: CASSVSGLSTDTQYF. CDR3 in DNA: TGTGCCAGCAGCGTGAGCGGCCTTAGCACAGATACGCAGTATTTT.

About this clone: Other DNA sequences in this specimen translate into the identical CDR3. J is TRBJ2-7 and V is TRBV29-1; no firm D call. This CDR3 is built from 11 residues. The germline gives CDR1 SQVTM, CDR2 ANQGSEA. The germline V and J ends were trimmed by 1 base and 0 bases, with 1 base remaining between them. CDR3 coding DNA: TGCAGCGTTGAAGGCTCCTACGAGCAGTACTTC. Its translation: CSVEGSYEQYF.

The chain is built from TRBV27 and TRBJ2-7, with 7 positions matching TRBD1. The CDR3 is made up of 14 amino acids. The V gene's germline CDR1 is MNHEY and CDR2 SMNVEV (reference sequence). The V segment lost 5 bases and the J segment 3 bases; nucleotides outside the gene matches: 7. The CDR3 DNA sequence: TGTGCCAGCAGTAACCCGGGACAGCACTACGAGCAGTACTTC. As protein: CASSNPGQHYEQYF.

The chain uses TRBV4-1 and TRBJ2-1, with a weak D call TRBD2 (6 bases). Trimming took 4 bases from V and 4 from J, leaving 26 bases between them. This CDR3 contains 19 residues. Germline V CDR1 and CDR2: MGHRA, YSYEKL. The CDR3 reads CASSRISRGTGRKYNEQFF. CDR3 nucleotides: TGCGCCAGCAGCCGCATCTCCCGGGGGACTGGACGAAAATACAATGAGCAGTTCTTC.

The V gene is TRBV9, the J gene TRBJ2-1, with 10 bases lining up with TRBD2. Germline V gene sequence: CDR1 SGDLS, CDR2 YYNGEE. Trimming at V came to 4 bases and at J to 6 bases, leaving 10 bases not matched to a gene. CDR3 length: 16 amino acids. CDR3 in amino acids: CASSLASGRLFNEQFF. The DNA for the CDR3 is TGTGCCAGCAGCCTAGCTAGCGGGAGACTTTTCAATGAGCAGTTCTTC.

CDR3 in amino acids: CSGVAGDTGELFF. DNA for the CDR3: TGCAGCGGGGTAGCGGGAGACACCGGGGAGCTGTTTTTT. The rearrangement joins TRBV29-1 to TRBJ2-2; TRBD2 matches at 9 bases. The CDR3 loop spans 13 amino acids. V lost 7 bases, J lost 3 bases, and 3 bases stayed unmatched. CDR1 SQVTM and CDR2 ANQGSEA come from the germline V gene.

CDR3 DNA sequence: TGTGCCAGCTCACCCGGGCGTGGGCTATTCTATGGCTACACCTTC. It encodes CASSPGRGLFYGYTF. The chain combines TRBV18 with TRBJ1-2; no clear D gene. Looked up from germline, CDR1 is KGHSH and CDR2 is LQKENI. V shed 3 bases and J shed 4 bases, with 15 bases lying between them. The CDR3 runs 15 residues.

The chain is built from TRBV27 and TRBJ2-1; possible D gene TRBD2, 6 bases. This CDR3 is built from 15 residues. Germline CDR1 reads MNHEY; CDR2 reads SMNVEV (reference sequence). V lost 2 bases and J 4 bases, leaving 12 bases between the germline ends. CDR3 nucleotides: TGTGCCAGCAGTTTACAAGCGGGTGGGTACAATGAGCAGTTCTTC. This codes for CASSLQAGGYNEQFF.